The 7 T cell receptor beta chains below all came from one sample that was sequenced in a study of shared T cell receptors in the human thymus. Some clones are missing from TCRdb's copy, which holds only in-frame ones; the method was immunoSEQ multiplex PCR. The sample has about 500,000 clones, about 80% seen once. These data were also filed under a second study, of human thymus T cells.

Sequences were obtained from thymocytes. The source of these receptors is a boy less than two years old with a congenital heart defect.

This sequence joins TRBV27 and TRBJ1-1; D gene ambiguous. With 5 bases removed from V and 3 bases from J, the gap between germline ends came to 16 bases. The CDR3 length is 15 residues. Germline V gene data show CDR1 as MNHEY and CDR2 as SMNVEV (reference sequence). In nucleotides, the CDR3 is TGTGCCAGCAGTCCGGCCCCCATCGGAGACACTGAAGCTTTCTTT. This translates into CASSPAPIGDTEAFF.

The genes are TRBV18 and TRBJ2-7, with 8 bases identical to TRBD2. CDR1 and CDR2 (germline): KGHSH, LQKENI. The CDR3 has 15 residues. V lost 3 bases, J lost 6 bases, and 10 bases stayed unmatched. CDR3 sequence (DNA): TGTGCCAGCTCACCCTCGGGAGGGGCAGTTCGCGAGCAGTACTTC. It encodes CASSPSGGAVREQYF.

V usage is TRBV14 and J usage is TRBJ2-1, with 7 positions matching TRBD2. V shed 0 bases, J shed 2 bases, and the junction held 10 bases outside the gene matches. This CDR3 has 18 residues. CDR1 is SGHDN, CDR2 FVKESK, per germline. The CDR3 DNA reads TGTGCCAGCAGCCAAGATGTGAGGCGGGAGCTGACCTACAATGAGCAGTTCTTC. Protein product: CASSQDVRRELTYNEQFF.

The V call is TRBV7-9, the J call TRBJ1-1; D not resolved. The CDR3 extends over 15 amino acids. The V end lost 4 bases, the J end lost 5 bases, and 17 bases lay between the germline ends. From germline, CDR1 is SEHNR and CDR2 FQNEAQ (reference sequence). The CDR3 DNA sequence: TGTGCCAGCAGCTCGAGCCCGATCGACACAACTGAAGCTTTCTTT. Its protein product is CASSSSPIDTTEAFF.

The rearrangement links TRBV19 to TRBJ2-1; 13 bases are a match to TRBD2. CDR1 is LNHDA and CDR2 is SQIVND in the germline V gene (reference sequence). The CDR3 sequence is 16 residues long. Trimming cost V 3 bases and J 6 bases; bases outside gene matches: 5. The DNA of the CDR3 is TGTGCCAGTAGTATTCGGGGACTAGCGGGACCCAATGAGCAGTTCTTC. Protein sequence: CASSIRGLAGPNEQFF.

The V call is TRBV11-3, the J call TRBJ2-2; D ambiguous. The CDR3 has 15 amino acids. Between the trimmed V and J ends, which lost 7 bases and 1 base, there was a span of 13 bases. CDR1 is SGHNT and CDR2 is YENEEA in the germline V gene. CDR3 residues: CASTLSRENTGELFF. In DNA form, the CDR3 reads TGTGCCAGCACCCTGTCTCGCGAGAACACCGGGGAGCTGTTTTTT.

The CDR3: CASSFTDREINQPQHF. CDR3 in DNA: TGTGCCAGCAGTTTTACGGACAGGGAGATAAATCAGCCCCAGCATTTT. This sequence joins TRBV28 and TRBJ1-5; the match to TRBD1 covers 8 bases. CDR3 length: 16 residues. After removal of 3 bases from V and 4 bases from J, the junction contained 8 bases not matched to a gene. Germline values: CDR1 MDHEN, CDR2 SYDVKM.